The 12 T cell receptor beta chains in this list originate from one sample, sequenced in a study of T cells in Graves' hyperthyroidism and ophthalmopathy. Amplification targeted TCR beta CDR3 regions from RNA transcripts. Carried out on the TCR CDR3, a first-round RT-PCR used the HTBI primer set. TCRdb reprocessed the multiplex PCR reads via MiXCR and lists one record per CDR3 protein. The sample lists approximately 380,000 distinct CDR3 sequences, about 20% occurring once. Sequencing was done on a sample of blood. The source is a young woman with Graves' hyperthyroidism.

This chain links TRBV2 with TRBJ2-7; no clear D gene. Germline V lookup: CDR1 SNHLY, CDR2 FYNNEI. Trimming took 6 bases from V and 1 from J, leaving 13 bases between them. The CDR3 runs 14 residues. The CDR3 bases are TGTGCCAGCAGGGACCCAACGGAATCCTACGAGCAGTACTTC. It specifies CASRDPTESYEQYF.

This clonotype was detected ten times or more. This rearrangement joins TRBV9 to TRBJ2-7; D uncertain. V was clipped by 0 bases and J by 5 bases, with 15 bases between them. CDR3 length equals 15 residues. Germline CDR1 and CDR2: SGDLS and YYNGEE. In DNA form, the CDR3 reads TGTGCCAGCAGCGTAGATGCCCCCAGTCAGCACGAGCAGTACTTC. It encodes CASSVDAPSQHEQYF. Using reference TRBV9 and TRBJ2-7 for the parts outside the CDR3, the full variable domain is DSGVTQTPKHLITATGQRVTLRCSPRSGDLSVYWYQQSLDQGLQFLIQYYNGEERAKGNILERFSAQQFPDLHSELNLSSLELGDSALYFCASSVDAPSQHEQYFGPGTRLTVT.

This chain joins TRBV5-1 and TRBJ2-7, with D perhaps matching TRBD2 (6 bases). This CDR3 has 14 amino acids. The germline V gene encodes CDR1 SGHRS and CDR2 YFSETQ. The ends were cut back, 4 bases at V and 3 bases at J, with 14 bases in the middle. The CDR3 DNA sequence: TGCGCCAGCAGCCTCGGCGGGGCTGACTACGAGCAGTACTTC. It encodes CASSLGGADYEQYF.

This rearrangement joins TRBV7-8 to TRBJ1-2; 10 nucleotides agree with TRBD1. This CDR3 spans 17 amino acids. The V and J ends lost 2 bases and 2 bases, in that order; junction bases with no gene match: 8. The germline gives CDR1 SGHVS, CDR2 FQNEAQ. CDR3 nucleotide sequence: TGTGCCAGCAGCTTATCCATTCGGGGACAGGGGAACTATGGCTACACCTTC. Amino acids: CASSLSIRGQGNYGYTF.

The chain employs TRBV19 and TRBJ2-5; D may be TRBD1 or TRBD2 (5 bases each). Germline CDR1 is LNHDA and CDR2 is SQIVND (reference sequence). There are 14 residues in the CDR3. Trimming removed 4 bases from V and 4 bases from J, with 13 bases in between. The CDR3 bases are TGTGCCAGTAGTACTCATTCCGGGACAGAGACCCAGTACTTC. Amino acids: CASSTHSGTETQYF. Full variable domain (missing parts from reference TRBV19 and TRBJ2-5): DGGITQSPKYLFRKEGQNVTLSCEQNLNHDAMYWYRQDPGQGLRLIYYSQIVNDFQKGDIAEGYSVSREKKESFPLTVTSAQKNPTAFYLCASSTHSGTETQYFGPGTRLLVL.

This clonotype was picked up a small number of times. The V and J genes are TRBV30 and TRBJ1-1; weak D call: TRBD1 (6 bases). Trimming took off 5 bases at V and 5 bases at J, with 27 bases between the two ends. Per germline, CDR1 GTSNPN and CDR2 SVGIG (reference sequence). The CDR3 runs to 17 residues. The CDR3 spells CAWSRRAGDVKRTEAFF. CDR3 DNA sequence: TGTGCCTGGTCCCGGCGGGCAGGGGACGTAAAGCGGACTGAAGCTTTCTTT. Full variable domain (rest looked up from reference TRBV30 and TRBJ1-1): SQTIHQWPATLVQPVGSPLSLECTVEGTSNPNLYWYRQAAGRGLQLLFYSVGIGQISSEVPQNLSASRPQDRQFILSSKKLLLSDSGFYLCAWSRRAGDVKRTEAFFGQGTRLTVV.

This clonotype was picked up many times. This chain connects TRBV4-1 to TRBJ1-1; D uncertain. The CDR3 consists of 15 residues. Trimming removed 4 bases at V and 2 bases at J, with 14 bases between. Per the germline V gene, CDR1 is MGHRA and CDR2 is YSYEKL. The DNA of the CDR3 is TGCGCCAGCAGCCCGAGGTCCGGGCAAAACACTGAAGCTTTCTTT. Amino acid sequence: CASSPRSGQNTEAFF.

This clonotype has at least ten counts. The V call is TRBV20-1, the J call TRBJ1-2; no firm D call. Trimming removed 0 bases at V and 6 bases at J, with 17 bases between. This CDR3 contains 15 residues. Germline CDR1 and CDR2: DFQATT and SNEGSKA (reference sequence). In DNA form, the CDR3 reads TGCAGTGCTAGAGATCCTCTGGGCCCCTGGGATGGCTACACCTTC. It is translated as CSARDPLGPWDGYTF.

This clonotype was detected only a few times. In DNA form, the CDR3 reads TGTGCCAGCAGTACACCGGGACTAGCGGGGGGGGCCTACGAGCAGTACTTC. This translates into CASSTPGLAGGAYEQYF. V is TRBV27 and J is TRBJ2-7; 16 positions match TRBD2. This CDR3 region has 17 residues. V was pared by 5 bases and J by 2 bases, with 6 bases of the junction left unmatched. The V gene's germline CDR1 is MNHEY and CDR2 SMNVEV (reference sequence).

This clonotype appeared many times. V and J are TRBV3-1 and TRBJ2-7, with D possibly being TRBD1 (6 bases). The CDR3 runs to 15 residues. The V gene lost 4 bases and the J gene lost 0 bases, with 13 bases spanning the gap. Germline assignment: CDR1 LGHDT and CDR2 YNNKEL (reference sequence). The CDR3 DNA follows: TGTGCCAGCAGCCGCGGACGAGGGGGCTCCTACGAGCAGTACTTC. Protein product: CASSRGRGGSYEQYF.

This clonotype was seen many times. The chain carries TRBV20-1 and TRBJ1-6; D might be TRBD1 (6 bases). Per the germline V gene, CDR1 is DFQATT and CDR2 is SNEGSKA (reference sequence). There are 16 residues in the CDR3. V lost 4 bases and J lost 7, with 20 bases in between. CDR3 sequence (DNA): TGCAGTGCTAAAGTACCGGGGGCAAGAAGGAATTCACCCCTCCACTTT. This codes for CSAKVPGARRNSPLHF.

The sample holds many counts of this clonotype. V usage is TRBV27 and J usage is TRBJ1-1; D might be TRBD1 (5 bases). Germline V gene lookup returns CDR1 MNHEY and CDR2 SMNVEV (reference sequence). The ends were cut back, 3 bases at V and 1 base at J, with 12 bases in the middle. The CDR3 covers 15 residues. This CDR3 reads CASSFGGTPNTEAFF. The CDR3 nucleotides are TGTGCCAGCAGTTTTGGAGGGACCCCGAACACTGAAGCTTTCTTT.